These 22 T cell receptor beta chains were sequenced from one sample in a study of cytomegalovirus exposure and HLA in healthy donors. A multiplex PCR was run with 60 Vbeta primers and 13 Jbeta primers. Assay used: immunoSEQ multiplex PCR; TCRdb lists only in-frame clones, some missing. Altogether over 150,000 clones are present, 75% to 85% being singletons, with the ten largest covering roughly 13%. The sample comprised PBMCs. Receptor source: a woman aged 50 to 65 in good health and CMV-seronegative.

The chain couples TRBV6-4 to TRBJ2-3, with D tentatively TRBD2 (5 bases). CDR1 and CDR2 (germline): MRHNA, SNTAGT. V lost 2 bases to trimming and J lost 6 bases, with 6 bases between them. The CDR3 consists of 12 residues. The CDR3 bases are TGTGCCAGCAGTGACGAGGGCGATACGCAGTATTTT. Protein product: CASSDEGDTQYF.

The chain links TRBV7-8 to TRBJ1-5; 10 bases fit TRBD1. Germline V CDR1 and CDR2: SGHVS, FQNEAQ. The CDR3 length is 16 residues. With 5 bases clipped from V and 1 base from J, the junction kept 5 bases outside the gene matches. The CDR3 bases are TGTGCCAGCAGCGGAGACAGGGGGCAGAGCAATCAGCCCCAGCATTTT. Encoded protein: CASSGDRGQSNQPQHF.

The CDR3 nucleotides read TGTGCCAGTAGTACGGCGGGGTATGGCTACACCTTC. Amino acid sequence: CASSTAGYGYTF. The gene calls are TRBV19 and TRBJ1-2; D remains ambiguous. Germline V gives CDR1 LNHDA, CDR2 SQIVND (reference sequence). V was cut by 4 bases and J by 5 bases, with 8 bases left in between. The CDR3 loop spans 12 amino acids.

The gene calls are TRBV29-1 and TRBJ1-1; 9 bases are shared with TRBD1. Germline CDR1 is SQVTM and CDR2 is ANQGSEA. CDR3 length: 13 residues. V gave up 4 bases and J gave up 5 bases; unmatched junction bases: 5. The CDR3: CSVVTGGRTEAFF. The CDR3 nucleotides read TGCAGCGTTGTGACAGGGGGGAGGACTGAAGCTTTCTTT.

The genes are TRBV19 and TRBJ1-3; maybe TRBD1 (5 bases). V was clipped by 5 bases and J by 1 base, with 12 bases between them. Germline values: CDR1 LNHDA, CDR2 SQIVND (reference sequence). The length of the CDR3 is 15 residues. The CDR3: CASSPPQGSGNTIYF. For the CDR3, the DNA is TGTGCCAGTAGTCCACCTCAGGGTTCTGGAAACACCATATATTTT.

The gene calls are TRBV11-2 and TRBJ2-3; unclear D gene. Germline CDR1 reads SGHAT; CDR2 reads FQNNGV. Trimming shortened V by 2 bases and J by 3 bases, and 15 bases separated the two germline ends. The CDR3 extends over 16 amino acids. CDR3 sequence reads: CASSLISAMVTDTQYF. DNA of the CDR3: TGTGCCAGCAGCTTAATCAGCGCTATGGTAACAGATACGCAGTATTTT.

Concerning this clone itself: Sequence at one end of the junction differs from germline and may be a read error. The genes are TRBV5-1 and TRBJ1-2; no firm D call. Germline lookup yields CDR1 SGHRS and CDR2 YFSETQ. This CDR3 spans 15 amino acids. The CDR3 DNA reads TGCGCCAGCAGCCTGGAAAACGGCCCTAACTATGGCTACGCCTTC. Its translation: CASSLENGPNYGYAF.

The chain is built from TRBV15 and TRBJ2-1; 8 positions agree with TRBD2. Germline values: CDR1 LNHNV, CDR2 YYDKDF (reference sequence). The CDR3 extends over 13 amino acids. The CDR3 DNA sequence: TGTGCGACGGGGGGGGGCCAATACAATGAGCAGTTCTTC. It encodes CATGGGQYNEQFF.

Here the CDR3 reads CASSLMSGTGFEQYF. The DNA of the CDR3 is TGCGCCAGCAGCTTGATGTCCGGGACAGGGTTCGAGCAGTACTTC. The chain combines TRBV5-1 with TRBJ2-7; 9 positions match TRBD1. CDR3 size: 15 residues. With V trimmed by 1 base and J by 6 bases, 8 bases remained unmatched. From germline, CDR1 is SGHRS and CDR2 YFSETQ.

The rearrangement links TRBV9 to TRBJ2-1; D is possibly TRBD2 (5 bases). The germline V gene encodes CDR1 SGDLS and CDR2 YYNGEE. The CDR3 sequence is 16 residues long. V was cut by 0 bases and J by 1 base, with 11 bases left in between. CDR3 DNA: TGTGCCAGCAGCGTAGACTCGGGAAGGTCCTACAATGAGCAGTTCTTC. Translated, it gives CASSVDSGRSYNEQFF.

This rearrangement joins TRBV6-5 to TRBJ2-5, with 9 nucleotides matching TRBD2. Looked up from germline, CDR1 is MNHEY and CDR2 is SVGAGI. V trimming: 4 bases; J trimming: 5 bases; junction bases outside the gene matches: 11. The CDR3 runs to 16 residues. The CDR3 bases are TGTGCCAGCAGTTTCACCGGGACTAGCCTTGAGGAGACCCAGTACTTC. Amino acids: CASSFTGTSLEETQYF.

The V and J genes are TRBV28 and TRBJ1-5, with D possibly being TRBD1 (6 bases). Germline V gives CDR1 MDHEN, CDR2 SYDVKM. This CDR3 is 14 amino acids long. Trimming left V 6 bases short and J 4 bases short, with 13 bases between. The chain's CDR3 is CASRRGAQNQPQHF. The DNA for the CDR3 is TGTGCCAGCAGACGGGGGGCGCAGAATCAGCCCCAGCATTTT. The full variable domain, completed using reference TRBV28 and TRBJ1-5, is DVKVTQSSRYLVKRTGEKVFLECVQDMDHENMFWYRQDPGLGLRLIYFSYDVKMKEKGDIPEGYSVSREKKERFSLILESASTNQTSMYLCASRRGAQNQPQHFGDGTRLSIL.

In nucleotides, the CDR3 is TGTGCCAGCAGTGATGGGCGGGAGTGGGCAGATACGCAGTATTTT. This encodes CASSDGREWADTQYF. The V and J genes are TRBV6-1 and TRBJ2-3; 7 nucleotides match TRBD2. Germline V gene data show CDR1 as MNHNS and CDR2 as SASEGT. V shed 3 bases and J 4 bases; nucleotides not matched to a gene: 7. This CDR3 is 15 amino acids long.

The V gene is TRBV19, the J gene TRBJ2-7, with 7 bases matching TRBD1. This CDR3 is built from 13 residues. Trimming cost V 4 bases and J 3 bases; bases outside gene matches: 3. CDR1 is LNHDA, CDR2 SQIVND, per germline (reference sequence). The CDR3 nucleotides are TGTGCCAGTAGTAGGGACAGTTTCTACGAGCAGTACTTC. It is translated as CASSRDSFYEQYF. The complete variable domain, with remaining parts taken from reference TRBV19 and TRBJ2-7, reads DGGITQSPKYLFRKEGQNVTLSCEQNLNHDAMYWYRQDPGQGLRLIYYSQIVNDFQKGDIAEGYSVSREKKESFPLTVTSAQKNPTAFYLCASSRDSFYEQYFGPGTRLTVT.

This chain joins TRBV29-1 and TRBJ2-7, with D possibly being TRBD2 (7 bases). The germline V gene has CDR1 SQVTM and CDR2 ANQGSEA. The CDR3 runs 18 residues. V dropped 4 bases and J dropped 0 bases, with 25 bases sitting between them. In DNA, the CDR3 is TGCAGCGTTGTATTAAGGGGAGGAGGGGGGGATAGCTCCTACGAGCAGTACTTC. Its protein product is CSVVLRGGGGDSSYEQYF.

The rearrangement links TRBV7-8 to TRBJ2-3; the match to TRBD2 covers 8 bases. Germline-derived CDR1 and CDR2 are SGHVS and FQNEAQ. J lost 5 bases, V lost 4 bases, and 11 bases had no gene match. This CDR3 has 16 amino acids. The CDR3 protein is CASSSLAGPRGDTQYF. The CDR3 DNA is TGTGCCAGCAGCTCTTTAGCGGGGCCTCGGGGAGATACGCAGTATTTT.

The chain carries TRBV6-1 and TRBJ1-5, with D possibly matching TRBD1 (6 bases). V lost 3 bases and J lost 6, with 15 bases in between. This CDR3 is built from 15 residues. Per the germline V gene, CDR1 is MNHNS and CDR2 is SASEGT. The CDR3, as DNA: TGTGCCAGCAGTGATGATGTACAGGGTCTTCAGCCCCAGCATTTT. It codes for CASSDDVQGLQPQHF.

The chain uses TRBV7-2 and TRBJ1-3; D ambiguous. There are 13 residues in the CDR3. Germline V gene sequence: CDR1 SGHTA, CDR2 FQGNSA. The V and J ends lost 5 bases and 1 base respectively, with 6 bases between them. The CDR3 sequence: CASSHGSGNTIYF. The DNA of the CDR3 is TGTGCCAGCAGCCACGGGTCTGGAAACACCATATATTTT.

The V gene is TRBV9, the J gene TRBJ1-5, with TRBD1 matching over 11 bases. Trimming removed 0 bases from V and 5 bases from J; junction bases left unmatched: 4. The germline V gene encodes CDR1 SGDLS and CDR2 YYNGEE. The CDR3 has 16 amino acids. The CDR3 loop reads CASSVGTGGVHQPQHF. CDR3 coding DNA: TGTGCCAGCAGCGTAGGGACAGGGGGCGTTCATCAGCCCCAGCATTTT.

This rearrangement joins TRBV29-1 to TRBJ1-2, with 7 bases fitting TRBD1. V gave up 0 bases and J gave up 1 base; unmatched junction bases: 14. CDR1 is SQVTM and CDR2 is ANQGSEA in the germline V gene. This CDR3 comprises 18 residues. The CDR3 loop reads CSVEDEIGTELFNYGYTF. The DNA of the CDR3 is TGCAGCGTTGAAGATGAAATTGGGACAGAGCTTTTTAACTATGGCTACACCTTC.

The V and J genes are TRBV6-6 and TRBJ2-7; 9 positions agree with TRBD2. Looked up from germline, CDR1 is MNHNY and CDR2 is SVGAGI (reference sequence). The CDR3 has 13 residues. V lost 7 bases, J lost 3 bases, and 4 bases stayed unmatched. Written as DNA, the CDR3 is TGTGCCAGCAACGGCGGGAGGGACTACGAGCAGTACTTC. Protein: CASNGGRDYEQYF.

The gene calls are TRBV5-5 and TRBJ2-5, with TRBD2 as a possible D gene (5 bases). The CDR3 is made up of 14 amino acids. V shed 4 bases and J shed 3 bases, with 13 bases lying between them. Germline CDR1 reads SGHKS; CDR2 reads YYEKEE (reference sequence). As DNA, the CDR3 is TGTGCCAGCAGCCCGGTAGGGCGGGAAGAGACCCAGTACTTC. Translating it yields CASSPVGREETQYF.